This T cell receptor beta chain was sequenced in a study of graft-versus-host responses after intestinal transplantation. The V and J ends lost 4 bases and 5 bases, in that order; junction bases with no gene match: 8. This CDR3 is 15 amino acids long. Looked up from germline, CDR1 is MNHEY and CDR2 is SVGAGI. Study-wide results and limits: Allograft graft-versus-host to host-versus-graft clonal ratios ran high in patients with graft-donor T cell macrochimerism.

In the case of this clone: Its specificity is not known.

Libraries were prepared by immunoSEQ multiplex PCR; TCRdb keeps only in-frame clonotypes and omits some of them. There are more than 85,000 clones in the sample; around 93% occur only once, and about 2% lies in the top ten. V is TRBV6-5 and J is TRBJ2-7; TRBD1 agrees at 10 bases. The sequenced sample was unstimulated CD8+ T cells sorted from spleen or lymph node cells, obtained before intestinal transplant. This receptor was obtained from a human donor who received an intestinal transplant. Here the CDR3 DNA reads TGTGCCAGCAGTTCCGCCGGGACAGGGGAACACGAGCAGTACTTC. Translated, it gives CASSSAGTGEHEQYF.